Listed here are 8 T cell receptor beta chains from one sample, sequenced in a study of identical twins. TCRdb re-called the 5' RACE reads through MiXCR, storing one row per CDR3 protein. The table shows under 250,000 distinct CDR3 sequences, with 12% occurring only once. These data also featured in a second study, about yellow fever vaccine responses in identical twins.

Sequencing was carried out using memory (CD45RO+) T cells sorted from blood. The receptor set was obtained from a woman aged 18-29 years in good health.

This clonotype was counted between two and nine times. In DNA, the CDR3 is TGCAGTGCTAGACCGGAATCGGGGGAGCTGTTTTTT. It yields the protein CSARPESGELFF. The chain uses TRBV20-1 and TRBJ2-2; D is unclear. Germline CDR1 and CDR2: DFQATT and SNEGSKA (reference sequence). The CDR3 is 12 residues long. Trimming left V 2 bases short and J 8 bases short, with 9 bases between.

This clonotype was detected a few times. This chain joins TRBV12-3 or TRBV12-4 and TRBJ2-1; tentatively, D is TRBD1 or TRBD2 (5 bases each). The CDR3 runs 15 residues. The V end lost 5 bases, the J end lost 7 bases, and 18 bases lay between the germline ends. The CDR3 DNA is TGTGCCAGCAGTCCATACCGGGACCAAAGGAATGAGCAGTTCTTC. It encodes CASSPYRDQRNEQFF.

This clonotype has at least ten counts. The rearrangement links TRBV6-4 to TRBJ1-5, with a possible D match to TRBD1 (6 bases). Looked up from germline, CDR1 is MRHNA and CDR2 is SNTAGT. The CDR3 is 13 amino acids. V was shortened by 3 bases and J by 7 bases, with 10 bases between the two germline ends. CDR3 sequence reads: CASSEKGGQPQHF. The CDR3 nucleotides are TGTGCCAGCAGTGAAAAGGGGGGCCAGCCCCAGCATTTT.

This clonotype turned up a few times. The chain has TRBV7-8 and TRBJ2-1; D gene ambiguous. The CDR3 runs to 16 residues. The germline gives CDR1 SGHVS, CDR2 FQNEAQ. Between the trimmed V and J ends, which lost 0 bases and 4 bases, there was a span of 13 bases. In nucleotides, the CDR3 is TGTGCCAGCAGCTTAGCGGACGCACCGAGGTACAATGAGCAGTTCTTC. Amino acids: CASSLADAPRYNEQFF. The complete variable domain, with remaining parts taken from reference TRBV7-8 and TRBJ2-1, reads GAGVSQSPRYKVAKRGQDVALRCDPISGHVSLFWYQQALGQGPEFLTYFQNEAQLDKSGLPSDRFFAERPEGSVSTLKIQRTQQEDSAVYLCASSLADAPRYNEQFFGPGTRLTVL.

This clonotype was recorded many times. The chain employs TRBV12-3 or TRBV12-4 and TRBJ2-7, with D possibly matching TRBD1 (5 bases). This CDR3 region has 15 residues. The V end was cut by 2 bases, the J end by 2 bases, with 13 bases between. As DNA, the CDR3 is TGTGCCAGCAGTTTATACGGAACAGGAACCTACGAGCAGTACTTC. Translation: CASSLYGTGTYEQYF.

The chain carries TRBV5-1 and TRBJ2-5, with a weak D call TRBD2 (6 bases). CDR1 and CDR2 from the germline V gene are SGHRS and YFSETQ. The germline V and J ends were trimmed by 7 bases and 5 bases, with 18 bases remaining between them. This CDR3 region has 14 residues. The CDR3 DNA is TGCGCCAGCGGCGAGCGGGCCACCAGCGAGACCCAGTACTTC. It encodes CASGERATSETQYF.

This chain uses TRBV6-2 or TRBV6-3 with TRBJ2-2, with 10 bases aligning to TRBD2. With V trimmed by 6 bases and J by 0 bases, 7 bases remained unmatched. This CDR3 is 17 amino acids long. Germline CDR1 is MNHEY and CDR2 is SVGEGT. The CDR3 nucleotides are TGTGCCAGCAGACCACTTGGACTAGCGGCGAACACCGGGGAGCTGTTTTTT. It yields the protein CASRPLGLAANTGELFF.

This clonotype has a count of ten or more. The chain recombines TRBV4-3 with TRBJ2-2; no firm D call. CDR1 and CDR2 (germline): LGHNA, YSLEER. V lost 0 bases and J 2 bases, leaving 7 bases between the germline ends. The CDR3 spans 15 residues. The CDR3 region is CASSQDTDNTGELFF. For the CDR3, the DNA is TGCGCCAGCAGCCAAGATACTGATAACACCGGGGAGCTGTTTTTT.